The clone carrying this T cell receptor beta chain was detected only once. Its antigen remains unidentified. Antigen-specific CD4+ T cells were first expanded with viral peptide pools by the ViraFEST assay and only then sequenced. Cultured cells yielded isolated CD4+ T cells after less than 11 days. This individual tested PCR-positive for SARS-CoV-2 infection between March and December 2020. At days 3 and 7, half of the medium was exchanged for IL-2 medium. This sample is drawn from a study of vaccination effects on CD4 cells after COVID-19. For the study at large: The cohort was immunized with two doses of either the BNT162b2 or mRNA-1273 vaccine.

Germline V gives CDR1 MRHNA, CDR2 SNTAGT. This CDR3 is 15 amino acids long. V was clipped by 0 bases and J by 6 bases, with 12 bases between them. Overall study results and limits: Few convalescent patients, and no early post-infection timepoints, were available to the study. Clonal contraction was marked in infection- and vaccine-induced clones late after vaccination.

Sequencing used immunoSEQ multiplex PCR; TCRdb keeps in-frame clones, though not all of them. This sample carries more than 20,000 clones, 69% of them seen once, and the ten largest clones take around 20%. The source is a human donor who had a prior SARS-CoV-2 infection. V is TRBV6-4 and J is TRBJ2-1; D perhaps matches TRBD2 (6 bases). The specimen was CD4+ T cells from PBMCs cultured with SARS-CoV-2 spike peptides, collected before COVID-19 vaccination. CDR3 DNA: TGTGCCAGCAGTGACTCGGGGGGAGAGGCCAATGAGCAGTTCTTC. Its translation: CASSDSGGEANEQFF.